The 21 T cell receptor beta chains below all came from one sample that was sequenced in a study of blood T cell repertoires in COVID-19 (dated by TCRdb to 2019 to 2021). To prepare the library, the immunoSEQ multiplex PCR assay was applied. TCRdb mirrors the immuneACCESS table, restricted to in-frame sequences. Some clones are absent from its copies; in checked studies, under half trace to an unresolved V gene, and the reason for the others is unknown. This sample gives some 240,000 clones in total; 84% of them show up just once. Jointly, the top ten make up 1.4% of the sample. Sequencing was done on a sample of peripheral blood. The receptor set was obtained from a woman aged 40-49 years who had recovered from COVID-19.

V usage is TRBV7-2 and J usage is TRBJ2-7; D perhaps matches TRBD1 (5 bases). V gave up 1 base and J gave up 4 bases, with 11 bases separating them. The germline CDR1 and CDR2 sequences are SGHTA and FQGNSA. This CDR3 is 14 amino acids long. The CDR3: CASSLGTLTYEQYF. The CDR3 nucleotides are TGTGCCAGCAGCTTAGGGACACTGACTTACGAGCAGTACTTC.

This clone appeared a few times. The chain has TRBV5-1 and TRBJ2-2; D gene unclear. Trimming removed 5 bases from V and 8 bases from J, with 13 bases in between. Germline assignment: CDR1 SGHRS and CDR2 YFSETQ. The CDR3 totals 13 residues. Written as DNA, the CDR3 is TGCGCCAGCAGGCCAGGCTCCGCGGGGGAGCTGTTTTTT. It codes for CASRPGSAGELFF.

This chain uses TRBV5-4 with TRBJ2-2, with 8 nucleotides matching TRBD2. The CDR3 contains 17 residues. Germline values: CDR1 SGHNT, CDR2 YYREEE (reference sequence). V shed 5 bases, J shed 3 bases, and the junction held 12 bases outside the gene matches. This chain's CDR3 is CASRLTRAGGDTGELFF. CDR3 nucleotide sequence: TGTGCCAGCAGACTAACCCGCGCCGGGGGGGACACCGGGGAGCTGTTTTTT.

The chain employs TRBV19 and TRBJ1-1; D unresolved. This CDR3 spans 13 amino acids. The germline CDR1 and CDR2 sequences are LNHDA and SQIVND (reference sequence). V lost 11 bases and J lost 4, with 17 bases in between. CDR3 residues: CASLPPGFTEAFF. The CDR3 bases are TGTGCCTCACTCCCCCCGGGGTTCACTGAAGCTTTCTTT. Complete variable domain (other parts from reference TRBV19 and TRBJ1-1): DGGITQSPKYLFRKEGQNVTLSCEQNLNHDAMYWYRQDPGQGLRLIYYSQIVNDFQKGDIAEGYSVSREKKESFPLTVTSAQKNPTAFYLCASLPPGFTEAFFGQGTRLTVV.

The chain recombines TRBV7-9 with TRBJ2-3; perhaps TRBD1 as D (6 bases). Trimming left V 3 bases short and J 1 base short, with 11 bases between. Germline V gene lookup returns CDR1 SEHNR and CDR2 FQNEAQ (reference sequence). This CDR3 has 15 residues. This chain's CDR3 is CASSLEGQRTDTQYF. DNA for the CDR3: TGTGCCAGCAGCTTGGAAGGACAGCGCACAGATACGCAGTATTTT.

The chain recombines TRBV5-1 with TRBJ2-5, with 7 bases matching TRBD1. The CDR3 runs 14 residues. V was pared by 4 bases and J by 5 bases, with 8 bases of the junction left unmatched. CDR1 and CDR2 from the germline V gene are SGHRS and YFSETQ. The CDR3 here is CASSREGGRETQYF. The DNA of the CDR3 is TGCGCCAGCAGCCGAGAAGGGGGCCGGGAGACCCAGTACTTC.

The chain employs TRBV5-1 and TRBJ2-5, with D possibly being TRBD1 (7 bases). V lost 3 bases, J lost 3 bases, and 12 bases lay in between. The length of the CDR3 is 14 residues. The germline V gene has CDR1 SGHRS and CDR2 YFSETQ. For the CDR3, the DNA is TGCGCCAGCAGCTCCGGAGGGACAGAAGAGACCCAGTACTTC. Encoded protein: CASSSGGTEETQYF.

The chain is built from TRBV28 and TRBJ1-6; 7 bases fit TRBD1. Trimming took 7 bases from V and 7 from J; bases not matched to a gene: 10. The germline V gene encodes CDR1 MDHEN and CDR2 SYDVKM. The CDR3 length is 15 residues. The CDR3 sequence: CASTLMGTVNSPLHF. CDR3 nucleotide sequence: TGTGCCAGCACCTTGATGGGGACAGTAAATTCACCCCTCCACTTT.

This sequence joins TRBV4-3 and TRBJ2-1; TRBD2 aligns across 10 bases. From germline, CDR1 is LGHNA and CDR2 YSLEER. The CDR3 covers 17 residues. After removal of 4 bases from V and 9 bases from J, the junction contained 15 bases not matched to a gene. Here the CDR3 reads CASSPRSTSGLNFEQFF. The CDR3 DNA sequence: TGCGCCAGCAGCCCCCGCTCGACTAGCGGGTTAAATTTTGAGCAGTTCTTC.

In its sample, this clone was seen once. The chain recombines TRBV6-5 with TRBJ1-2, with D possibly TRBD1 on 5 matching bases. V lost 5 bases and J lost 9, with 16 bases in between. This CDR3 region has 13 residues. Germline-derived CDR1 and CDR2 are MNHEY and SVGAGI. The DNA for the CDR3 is TGTGCCAGCAGTCCCCCGGGGGAGAGGCGCTACACCTTC. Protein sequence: CASSPPGERRYTF.

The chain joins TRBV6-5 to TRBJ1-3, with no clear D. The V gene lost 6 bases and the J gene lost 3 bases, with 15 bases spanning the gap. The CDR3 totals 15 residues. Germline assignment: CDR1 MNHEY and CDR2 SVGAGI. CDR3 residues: CASSLSPLVGNTIYF. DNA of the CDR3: TGTGCCAGCAGCTTGTCTCCGCTAGTTGGAAACACCATATATTTT.

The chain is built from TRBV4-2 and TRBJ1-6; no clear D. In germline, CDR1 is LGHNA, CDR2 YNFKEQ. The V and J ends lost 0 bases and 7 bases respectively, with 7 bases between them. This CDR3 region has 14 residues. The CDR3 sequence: CASSQERGNSPLHF. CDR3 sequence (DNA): TGTGCCAGCAGCCAAGAAAGAGGGAATTCACCCCTCCACTTT.

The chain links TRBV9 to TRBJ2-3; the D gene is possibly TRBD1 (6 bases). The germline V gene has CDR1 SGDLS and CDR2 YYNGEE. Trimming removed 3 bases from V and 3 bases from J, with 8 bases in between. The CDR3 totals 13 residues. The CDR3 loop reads CASSAQGTDTQYF. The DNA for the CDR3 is TGTGCCAGCAGCGCCCAGGGGACAGATACGCAGTATTTT.

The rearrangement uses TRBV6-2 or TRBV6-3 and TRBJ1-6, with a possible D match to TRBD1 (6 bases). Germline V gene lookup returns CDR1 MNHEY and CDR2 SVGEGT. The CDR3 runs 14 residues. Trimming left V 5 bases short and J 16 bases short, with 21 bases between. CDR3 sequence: CASSGMRDGGQLHF. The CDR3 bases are TGTGCCAGCAGTGGGATGAGGGACGGGGGGCAGCTCCACTTT.

The CDR3 coding sequence is TGTGCCAGCAGCCAAACTTATAATCAGCCCCAGCATTTT. Encoded protein: CASSQTYNQPQHF. The chain has TRBV7-2 and TRBJ1-5, with D hard to call. Trimming removed 5 bases from V and 4 bases from J, with 9 bases in between. There are 13 residues in the CDR3. Germline CDR1 is SGHTA and CDR2 is FQGNSA.

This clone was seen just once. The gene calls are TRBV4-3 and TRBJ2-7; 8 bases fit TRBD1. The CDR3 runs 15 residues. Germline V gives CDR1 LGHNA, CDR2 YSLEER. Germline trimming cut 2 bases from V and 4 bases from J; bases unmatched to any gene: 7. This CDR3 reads CASSQPRTGLYEQYF. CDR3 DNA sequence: TGCGCCAGCAGCCAACCCCGGACAGGGTTATACGAGCAGTACTTC.

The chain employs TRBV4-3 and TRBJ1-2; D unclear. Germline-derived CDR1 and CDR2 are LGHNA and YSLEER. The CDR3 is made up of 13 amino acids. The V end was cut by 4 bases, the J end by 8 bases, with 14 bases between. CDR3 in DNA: TGCGCCAGCAGCCCGGGAAATTACGGGGGCTACACCTTC. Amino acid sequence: CASSPGNYGGYTF.

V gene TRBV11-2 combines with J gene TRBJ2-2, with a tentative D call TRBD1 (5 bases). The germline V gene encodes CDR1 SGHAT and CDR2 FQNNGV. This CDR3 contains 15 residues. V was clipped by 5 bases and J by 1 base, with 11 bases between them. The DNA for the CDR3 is TGTGCCAGCAGCCCCTACGACAGGAACACCGGGGAGCTGTTTTTT. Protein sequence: CASSPYDRNTGELFF.

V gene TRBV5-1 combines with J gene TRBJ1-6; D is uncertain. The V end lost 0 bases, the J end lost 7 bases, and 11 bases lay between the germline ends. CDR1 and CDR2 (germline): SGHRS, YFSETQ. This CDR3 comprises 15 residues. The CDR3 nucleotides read TGCGCCAGCAGCTTGGCAGGCACCCTCAATTCACCCCTCCACTTT. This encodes CASSLAGTLNSPLHF. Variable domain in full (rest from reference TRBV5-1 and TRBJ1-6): KAGVTQTPRYLIKTRGQQVTLSCSPISGHRSVSWYQQTPGQGLQFLFEYFSETQRNKGNFPGRFSGRQFSNSRSEMNVSTLELGDSALYLCASSLAGTLNSPLHFGNGTRLTVT.

The CDR3 loop reads CASSQRTAYTGELFF. The CDR3 DNA sequence: TGCGCCAGCAGCCAACGGACAGCTTACACCGGGGAGCTGTTTTTT. V gene TRBV4-3 combines with J gene TRBJ2-2; perhaps TRBD1 as D (6 bases). This CDR3 contains 15 residues. CDR1 is LGHNA, CDR2 YSLEER, per germline. Trimming cost V 2 bases and J 3 bases, with 10 bases left between them.

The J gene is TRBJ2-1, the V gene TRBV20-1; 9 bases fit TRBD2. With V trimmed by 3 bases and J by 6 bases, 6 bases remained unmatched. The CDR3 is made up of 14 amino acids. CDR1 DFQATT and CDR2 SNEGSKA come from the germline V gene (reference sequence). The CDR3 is CSASPGLAPNEQFF. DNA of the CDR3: TGCAGTGCTAGTCCGGGACTAGCTCCCAATGAGCAGTTCTTC.